These 19 T cell receptor beta chains originate from one sample sequenced in a study of shared clonotypes between healthy human individuals. Clones were sequenced by immunoSEQ multiplex PCR, and TCRdb holds only the in-frame ones, with some missing. The sample lists about 1.5 million clones, under 99% occurring once. Sequencing was carried out using naive CD4+ T cells sorted from blood. The subset: CD45RA+ positively selected. Receptors originate from a man aged 25 to 40 in good health.

The gene calls are TRBV29-1 and TRBJ2-7, with D unresolved. Trimming took off 4 bases at V and 0 bases at J, with 7 bases between the two ends. Germline V gene data show CDR1 as SQVTM and CDR2 as ANQGSEA. The length of the CDR3 is 12 residues. The CDR3: CSVAWGSYEQYF. DNA for the CDR3: TGCAGCGTTGCATGGGGCTCCTACGAGCAGTACTTC.

This chain joins TRBV19 and TRBJ1-2, with TRBD1 as a possible D gene (5 bases). The CDR3 totals 14 residues. V lost 4 bases, J lost 6 bases, and 15 bases lay in between. CDR1 is LNHDA, CDR2 SQIVND, per germline (reference sequence). Here the CDR3 DNA reads TGTGCCAGTAGTACTGTTGGGGGGAGTAATGGCTACACCTTC. Its protein product is CASSTVGGSNGYTF.

The chain combines TRBV5-1 with TRBJ2-7; TRBD1 might be the D (6 bases). The V and J ends lost 7 bases and 1 base respectively, with 15 bases between them. The CDR3 is made up of 14 amino acids. Germline-derived CDR1 and CDR2 are SGHRS and YFSETQ. The CDR3 region has the DNA TGCGCCAGCCAGCCAGGGGTATCGTCCTACGAGCAGTACTTC. Residues: CASQPGVSSYEQYF.

The chain links TRBV18 to TRBJ2-3, with TRBD2 identical over 11 bases. Germline V gene lookup returns CDR1 KGHSH and CDR2 LQKENI. The CDR3 has 17 amino acids. After removal of 0 bases from V and 1 base from J, the junction contained 3 bases not matched to a gene. The CDR3 loop reads CASSPPVTSGGTDTQYF. CDR3 DNA: TGTGCCAGCTCACCACCGGTGACTAGCGGGGGCACAGATACGCAGTATTTT.

This sequence joins TRBV28 and TRBJ2-1, with D hard to call. V was cut by 5 bases and J by 2 bases, with 16 bases left in between. The germline V gene encodes CDR1 MDHEN and CDR2 SYDVKM. The CDR3 sequence is 16 residues long. This chain's CDR3 is CASSPSGLETYNEQFF. Here the CDR3 DNA reads TGTGCCAGCAGTCCTTCCGGGCTCGAGACCTACAATGAGCAGTTCTTC.

The chain carries TRBV6-5 and TRBJ1-2, with a tentative D call TRBD1 (5 bases). This CDR3 has 13 residues. Between the trimmed V and J ends, which lost 2 bases and 7 bases, there was a span of 11 bases. Germline V gives CDR1 MNHEY, CDR2 SVGAGI. CDR3 sequence: CASSYAGTSGYTF. CDR3 sequence (DNA): TGTGCCAGCAGTTACGCAGGGACTAGTGGCTACACCTTC.

The chain carries TRBV5-5 and TRBJ2-5; D ambiguous. V lost 4 bases and J lost 3, with 10 bases in between. The germline gives CDR1 SGHKS, CDR2 YYEKEE (reference sequence). CDR3 size: 13 residues. Here the CDR3 reads CASSLPVEETQYF. CDR3 in DNA: TGTGCCAGCAGCCTGCCGGTTGAAGAGACCCAGTACTTC.

Comments on this clone: Within the sample, other DNA sequences also encode this same CDR3. The rearrangement joins TRBV28 to TRBJ2-7, with D perhaps TRBD2 (6 bases). The V end was cut by 6 bases, the J end by 0 bases, with 12 bases between. The germline gives CDR1 MDHEN, CDR2 SYDVKM. The CDR3 length is 14 residues. The CDR3 region is CASRPGGSSYEQYF. CDR3 nucleotide sequence: TGTGCCAGCAGACCCGGGGGTAGCTCCTACGAGCAGTACTTC.

The chain employs TRBV30 and TRBJ1-1; D remains unclear. The CDR3 has 13 amino acids. Germline loops: CDR1 GTSNPN, CDR2 SVGIG (reference sequence). Trimming removed 7 bases from V and 1 base from J, with 13 bases in between. The CDR3 protein is CASTPRENTEAFF. CDR3 in DNA: TGTGCCTCTACGCCTCGGGAGAACACTGAAGCTTTCTTT. The complete variable domain, with remaining parts taken from reference TRBV30 and TRBJ1-1, reads SQTIHQWPATLVQPVGSPLSLECTVEGTSNPNLYWYRQAAGRGLQLLFYSVGIGQISSEVPQNLSASRPQDRQFILSSKKLLLSDSGFYLCASTPRENTEAFFGQGTRLTVV.

The chain couples TRBV7-3 to TRBJ2-3; 9 bases map to TRBD2. Trimming took 9 bases from V and 3 from J; bases not matched to a gene: 7. This CDR3 contains 14 residues. In germline, CDR1 is SGHTA, CDR2 FQGTGA. The CDR3 nucleotides are TGTGCCAGTCGGGGCGGGAGGGTTACAGATACGCAGTATTTT. Protein: CASRGGRVTDTQYF.

This chain joins TRBV5-1 and TRBJ1-1; 10 bases agree with TRBD1. Looked up from germline, CDR1 is SGHRS and CDR2 is YFSETQ. CDR3 size: 15 residues. The V and J ends lost 4 bases and 3 bases, in that order; junction bases with no gene match: 6. The CDR3 loop reads CASSPTGTGDTEAFF. The CDR3 DNA sequence: TGCGCCAGCAGCCCGACCGGGACAGGGGACACTGAAGCTTTCTTT.

This chain uses TRBV7-2 with TRBJ1-1; D is ambiguous. The CDR3 spans 14 residues. V was shortened by 2 bases and J by 5 bases, with 12 bases between the two germline ends. CDR1 and CDR2 from the germline V gene are SGHTA and FQGNSA. The CDR3 protein is CASSLSVGWTEAFF. In nucleotides, the CDR3 is TGTGCCAGCAGCTTAAGCGTGGGTTGGACTGAAGCTTTCTTT.

The gene calls are TRBV6-5 and TRBJ1-1; D gene ambiguous. The CDR3 is 12 amino acids. V was shortened by 7 bases and J by 0 bases, with 6 bases between the two germline ends. Per germline, CDR1 MNHEY and CDR2 SVGAGI. The CDR3 region is CASTGVNTEAFF. CDR3 bases: TGTGCCAGCACCGGGGTGAACACTGAAGCTTTCTTT.

The V and J genes are TRBV28 and TRBJ1-1; D gene ambiguous. The CDR3 has 14 amino acids. The V gene lost 5 bases and the J gene lost 5 bases, with 15 bases spanning the gap. Germline V gene sequence: CDR1 MDHEN, CDR2 SYDVKM. CDR3: CASSTTFRGTEAFF. CDR3 nucleotides: TGTGCCAGCAGTACTACTTTTCGAGGAACTGAAGCTTTCTTT.

The gene calls are TRBV7-2 and TRBJ2-7; 7 bases agree with TRBD2. The CDR3 sequence is 15 residues long. The germline CDR1 and CDR2 sequences are SGHTA and FQGNSA. J gave up 7 bases and V 5 bases, and 14 bases lay outside the gene matches. Here the CDR3 DNA reads TGTGCCAGCAGCCCCCGTGGCGGGAGCCGCGGGGAGCAGTACTTC. Translation: CASSPRGGSRGEQYF.

With respect to this clone: Other DNA sequences in this sample translate to the same CDR3. The V gene is TRBV2, the J gene TRBJ1-1, with D tentatively TRBD1 (5 bases). The CDR3 is 13 amino acids. With 5 bases removed from V and 1 base from J, the gap between germline ends came to 8 bases. Looked up from germline, CDR1 is SNHLY and CDR2 is FYNNEI. This CDR3 reads CASSYGGNTEAFF. CDR3 nucleotide sequence: TGTGCCAGCAGTTACGGGGGGAACACTGAAGCTTTCTTT.

The chain is built from TRBV29-1 and TRBJ1-3; a possible D gene is TRBD1 (6 bases). Germline V gives CDR1 SQVTM, CDR2 ANQGSEA. This CDR3 region has 14 residues. Trimming took off 4 bases at V and 4 bases at J, with 14 bases between the two ends. CDR3 coding DNA: TGCAGCGTTGTGCGGGACACGGGAGGAAACACCATATATTTT. It is translated as CSVVRDTGGNTIYF.

This chain links TRBV7-9 with TRBJ1-5; 10 bases fit TRBD1. Germline loops: CDR1 SEHNR, CDR2 FQNEAQ (reference sequence). This CDR3 spans 19 amino acids. V was pared by 1 base and J by 3 bases, with 12 bases of the junction left unmatched. The CDR3 sequence is CASSLVPGTGVLNNQPQHF. The CDR3 DNA reads TGTGCCAGCAGCTTAGTTCCCGGGACAGGGGTTCTGAACAATCAGCCCCAGCATTTT.

The gene calls are TRBV2 and TRBJ2-5; TRBD1 is a possible D gene (6 bases). V was pared by 6 bases and J by 2 bases, with 10 bases between. This CDR3 has 13 residues. Germline loops: CDR1 SNHLY, CDR2 FYNNEI. The CDR3 reads CASRPGVQETQYF. DNA of the CDR3: TGTGCCAGCAGACCAGGGGTACAAGAGACCCAGTACTTC.